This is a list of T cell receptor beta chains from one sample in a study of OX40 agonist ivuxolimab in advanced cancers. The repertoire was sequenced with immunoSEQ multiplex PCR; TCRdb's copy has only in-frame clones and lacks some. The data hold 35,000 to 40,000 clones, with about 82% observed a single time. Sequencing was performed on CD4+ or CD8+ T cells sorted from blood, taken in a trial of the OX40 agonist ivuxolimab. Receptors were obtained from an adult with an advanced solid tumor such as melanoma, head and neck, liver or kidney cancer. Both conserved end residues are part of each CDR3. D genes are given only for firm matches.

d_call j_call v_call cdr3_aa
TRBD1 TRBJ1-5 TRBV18 CASSPRQGDVQPQHF
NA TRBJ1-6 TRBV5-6 CASSLGGSSYNSPLHF
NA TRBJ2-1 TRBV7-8 CASSLEVGISYNEQFF
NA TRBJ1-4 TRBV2 CASRRRDDTNEKLFF
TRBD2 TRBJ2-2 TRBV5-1 CASSGKAGRGNTGELFF
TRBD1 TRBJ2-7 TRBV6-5 CASSYMTGAYEQYF
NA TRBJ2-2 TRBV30 CAWSSQFVSTGEPFF
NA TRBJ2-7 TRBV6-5 CATTLWGVNVYEQYF
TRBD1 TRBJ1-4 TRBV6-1 CASSGGQGVLTNEKLFF
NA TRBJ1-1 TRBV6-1 CASSRDGENTEAFF
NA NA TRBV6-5 CATRASSSYEQYF
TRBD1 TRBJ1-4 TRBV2 CASSETEGAGEKLFF
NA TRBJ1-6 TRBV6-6 CASSSSGFNSPLHF
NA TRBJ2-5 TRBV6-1 CASSDSGWETQYF
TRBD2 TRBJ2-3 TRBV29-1 CSDRTSGSSDTQYF
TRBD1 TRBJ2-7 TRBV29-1 CSVEDGTGGNYEQYF
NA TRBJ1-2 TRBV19 CASSIAEVRSARYTF